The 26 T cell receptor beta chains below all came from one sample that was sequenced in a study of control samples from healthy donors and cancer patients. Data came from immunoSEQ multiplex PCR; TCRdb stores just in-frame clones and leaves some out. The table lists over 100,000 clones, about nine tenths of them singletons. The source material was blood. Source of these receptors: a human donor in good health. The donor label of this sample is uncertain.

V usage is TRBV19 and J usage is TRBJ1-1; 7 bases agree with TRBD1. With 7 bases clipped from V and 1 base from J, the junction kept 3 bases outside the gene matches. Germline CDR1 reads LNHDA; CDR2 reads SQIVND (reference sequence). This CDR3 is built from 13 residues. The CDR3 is CASKGTENTEAFF. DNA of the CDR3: TGTGCCAGTAAGGGGACAGAGAACACTGAAGCTTTCTTT.

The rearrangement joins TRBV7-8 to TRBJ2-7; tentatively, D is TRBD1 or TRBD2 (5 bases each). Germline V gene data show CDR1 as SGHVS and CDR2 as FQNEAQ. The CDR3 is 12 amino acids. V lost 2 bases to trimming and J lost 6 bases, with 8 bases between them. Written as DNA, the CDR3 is TGTGCCAGCAGCTTATCGAGGGGCGAGCAGTACTTC. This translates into CASSLSRGEQYF.

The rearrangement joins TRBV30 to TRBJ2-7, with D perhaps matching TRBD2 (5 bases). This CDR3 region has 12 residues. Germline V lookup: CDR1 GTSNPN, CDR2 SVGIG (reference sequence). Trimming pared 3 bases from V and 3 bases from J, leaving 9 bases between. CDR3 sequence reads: CAWSRGYYEQYF. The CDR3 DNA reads TGTGCCTGGAGCCGAGGGTACTACGAGCAGTACTTC.

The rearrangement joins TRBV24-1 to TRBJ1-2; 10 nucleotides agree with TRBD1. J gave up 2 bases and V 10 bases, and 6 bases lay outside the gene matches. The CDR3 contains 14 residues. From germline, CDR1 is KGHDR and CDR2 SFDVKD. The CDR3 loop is CATSGTGENYGYTF. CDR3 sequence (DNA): TGTGCCACATCCGGGACAGGGGAAAACTATGGCTACACCTTC.

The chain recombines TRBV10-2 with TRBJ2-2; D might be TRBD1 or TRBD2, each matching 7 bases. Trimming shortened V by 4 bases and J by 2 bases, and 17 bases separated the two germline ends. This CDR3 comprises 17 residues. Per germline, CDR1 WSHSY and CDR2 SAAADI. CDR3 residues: CASSVGGGRINTGELFF. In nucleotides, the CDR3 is TGCGCCAGCAGTGTGGGAGGGGGCAGAATCAACACCGGGGAGCTGTTTTTT.

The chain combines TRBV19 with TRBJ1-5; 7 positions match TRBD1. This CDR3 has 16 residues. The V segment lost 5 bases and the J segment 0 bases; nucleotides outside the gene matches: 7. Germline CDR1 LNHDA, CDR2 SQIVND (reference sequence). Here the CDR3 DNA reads TGTGCCAGTAGTTATTACGGGACAGATAGCAATCAGCCCCAGCATTTT. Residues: CASSYYGTDSNQPQHF.

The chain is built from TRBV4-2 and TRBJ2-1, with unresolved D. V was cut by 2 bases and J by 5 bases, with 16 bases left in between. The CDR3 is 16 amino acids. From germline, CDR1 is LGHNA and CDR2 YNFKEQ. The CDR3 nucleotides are TGTGCCAGCAGCCAAATTTTGTTTCGGTTCGACAATGAGCAGTTCTTC. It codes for CASSQILFRFDNEQFF.

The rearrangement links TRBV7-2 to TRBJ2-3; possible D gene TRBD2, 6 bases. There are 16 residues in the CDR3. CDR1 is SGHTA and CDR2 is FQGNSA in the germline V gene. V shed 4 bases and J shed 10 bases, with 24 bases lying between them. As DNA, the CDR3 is TGTGCCAGCAGCTCCCCGTTGGGGGGAGAGAACGATTCGCAGTATTTT. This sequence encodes CASSSPLGGENDSQYF.

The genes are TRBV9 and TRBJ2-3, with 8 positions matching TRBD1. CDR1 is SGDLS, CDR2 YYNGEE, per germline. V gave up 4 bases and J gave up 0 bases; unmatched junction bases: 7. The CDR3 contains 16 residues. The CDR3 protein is CASSMGTGLSTDTQYF. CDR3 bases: TGTGCCAGCAGCATGGGGACAGGACTAAGCACAGATACGCAGTATTTT.

DNA for the CDR3: TGTGCCAGCAGCCGAACAGGGACAAACACTGAAGCTTTCTTT. Translation: CASSRTGTNTEAFF. V and J are TRBV5-8 and TRBJ1-1; a possible D gene is TRBD1 (6 bases). CDR3 length equals 14 residues. Germline lookup yields CDR1 SGHTS and CDR2 YDEGEE. Trimming shortened V by 4 bases and J by 2 bases, and 12 bases separated the two germline ends.

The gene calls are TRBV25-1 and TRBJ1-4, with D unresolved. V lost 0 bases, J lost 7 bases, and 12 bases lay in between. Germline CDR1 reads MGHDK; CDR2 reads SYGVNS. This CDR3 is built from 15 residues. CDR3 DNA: TGTGCCAGCAGTGAATATCAGGCTACTTTTGAAAAACTGTTTTTT. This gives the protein CASSEYQATFEKLFF.

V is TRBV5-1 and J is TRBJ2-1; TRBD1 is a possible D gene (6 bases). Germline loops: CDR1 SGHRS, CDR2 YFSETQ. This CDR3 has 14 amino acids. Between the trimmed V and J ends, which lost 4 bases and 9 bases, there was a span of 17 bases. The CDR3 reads CASSTYTGSAEQFF. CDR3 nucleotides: TGCGCCAGCAGCACCTACACAGGGTCGGCTGAGCAGTTCTTC.

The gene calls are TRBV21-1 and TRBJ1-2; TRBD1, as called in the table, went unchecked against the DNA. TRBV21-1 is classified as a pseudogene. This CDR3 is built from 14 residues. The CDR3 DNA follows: TGTGCCAGCAGCAAAATCCCAGGGCGCTATGGCTACACCTTC. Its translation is CASSKIPGRYGYTF.

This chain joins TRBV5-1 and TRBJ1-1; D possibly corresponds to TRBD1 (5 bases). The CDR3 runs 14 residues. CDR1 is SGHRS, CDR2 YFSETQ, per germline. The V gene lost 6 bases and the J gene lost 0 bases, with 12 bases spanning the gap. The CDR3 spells CASTLTGLNTEAFF. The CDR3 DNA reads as TGCGCCAGCACCCTAACGGGACTGAACACTGAAGCTTTCTTT.

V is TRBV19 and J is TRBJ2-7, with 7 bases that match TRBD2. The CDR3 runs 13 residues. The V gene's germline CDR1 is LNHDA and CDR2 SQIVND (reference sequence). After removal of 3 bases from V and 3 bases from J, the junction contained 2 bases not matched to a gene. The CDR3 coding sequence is TGTGCCAGTAGTATTGCTAGCGGCTACGAGCAGTACGTC. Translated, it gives CASSIASGYEQYV.

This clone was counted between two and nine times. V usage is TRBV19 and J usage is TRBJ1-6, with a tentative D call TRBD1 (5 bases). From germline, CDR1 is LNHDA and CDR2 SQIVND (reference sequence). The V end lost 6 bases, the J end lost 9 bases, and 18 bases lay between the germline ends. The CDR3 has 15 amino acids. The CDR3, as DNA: TGTGCCAGTAGGATGGCCCTCGTGGGGACTTCACCCCTCCACTTT. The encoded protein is CASRMALVGTSPLHF.

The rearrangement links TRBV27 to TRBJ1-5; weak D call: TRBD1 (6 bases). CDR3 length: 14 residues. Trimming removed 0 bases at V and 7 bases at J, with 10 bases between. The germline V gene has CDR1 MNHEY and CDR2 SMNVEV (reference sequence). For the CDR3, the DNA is TGTGCCAGCAGTTTATCAGGGCAGGGGCAGCCCCAGCATTTT. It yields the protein CASSLSGQGQPQHF.

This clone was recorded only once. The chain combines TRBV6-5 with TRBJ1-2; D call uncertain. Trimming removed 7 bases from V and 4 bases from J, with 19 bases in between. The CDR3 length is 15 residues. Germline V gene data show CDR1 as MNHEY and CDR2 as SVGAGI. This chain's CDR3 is CASTKEVSGVYGYTF. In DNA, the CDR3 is TGTGCCAGCACCAAAGAGGTGTCCGGGGTCTATGGCTACACCTTC.

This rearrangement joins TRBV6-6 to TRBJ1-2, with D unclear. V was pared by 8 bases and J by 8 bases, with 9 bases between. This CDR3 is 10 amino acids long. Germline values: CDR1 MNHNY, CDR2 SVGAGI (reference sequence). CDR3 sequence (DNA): TGTGCCAGCGGAGACCGAGGCTACACCTTC. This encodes CASGDRGYTF.

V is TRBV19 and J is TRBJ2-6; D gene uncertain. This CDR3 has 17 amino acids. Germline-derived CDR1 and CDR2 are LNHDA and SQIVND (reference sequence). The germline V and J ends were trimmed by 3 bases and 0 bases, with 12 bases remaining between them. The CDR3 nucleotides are TGTGCCAGTAGTATCGTTCTCCTATTCTCTGGGGCCAACGTCCTGACTTTC. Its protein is CASSIVLLFSGANVLTF.

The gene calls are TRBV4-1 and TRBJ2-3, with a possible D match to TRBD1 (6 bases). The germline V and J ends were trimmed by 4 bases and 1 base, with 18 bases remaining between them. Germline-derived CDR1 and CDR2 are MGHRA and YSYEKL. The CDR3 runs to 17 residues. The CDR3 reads CASSPFEVGAGTDTQYF. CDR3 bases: TGCGCCAGCAGCCCTTTCGAGGTGGGGGCCGGCACAGATACGCAGTATTTT.

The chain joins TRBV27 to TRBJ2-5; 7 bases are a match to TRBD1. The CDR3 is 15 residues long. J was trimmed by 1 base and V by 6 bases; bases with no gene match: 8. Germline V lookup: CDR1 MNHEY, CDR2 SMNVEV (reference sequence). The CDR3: CASRDTGTVQETQYF. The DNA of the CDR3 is TGTGCCAGCAGAGATACCGGGACAGTCCAAGAGACCCAGTACTTC.

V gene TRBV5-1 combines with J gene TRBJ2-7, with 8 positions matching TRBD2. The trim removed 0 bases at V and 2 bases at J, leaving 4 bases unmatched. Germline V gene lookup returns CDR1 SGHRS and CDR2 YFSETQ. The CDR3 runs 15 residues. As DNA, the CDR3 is TGCGCCAGCAGCTTGGTCGCGGGGGGTACCTACGAGCAGTACTTC. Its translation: CASSLVAGGTYEQYF.

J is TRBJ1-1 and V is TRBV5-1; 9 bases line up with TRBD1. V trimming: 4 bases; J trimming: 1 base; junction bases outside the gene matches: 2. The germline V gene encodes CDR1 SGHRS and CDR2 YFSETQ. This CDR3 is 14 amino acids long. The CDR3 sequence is CASSPGQGNTEAFF. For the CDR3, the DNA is TGCGCCAGCAGCCCGGGACAGGGGAACACTGAAGCTTTCTTT.

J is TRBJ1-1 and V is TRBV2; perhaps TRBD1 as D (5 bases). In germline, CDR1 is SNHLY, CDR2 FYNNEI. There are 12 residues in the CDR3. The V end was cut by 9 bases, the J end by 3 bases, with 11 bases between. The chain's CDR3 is CARAGYYTEAFF. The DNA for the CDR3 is TGTGCCAGAGCAGGGTACTACACTGAAGCTTTCTTT.

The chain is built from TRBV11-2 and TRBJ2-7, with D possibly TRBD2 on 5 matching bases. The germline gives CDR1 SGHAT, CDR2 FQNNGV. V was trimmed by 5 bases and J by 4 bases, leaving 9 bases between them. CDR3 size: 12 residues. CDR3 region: CASSVGVYEQYF. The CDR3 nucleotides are TGTGCCAGCAGCGTCGGGGTATACGAGCAGTACTTC.